A selection of T cell receptor beta chains follows, all from one sample in a study of neoadjuvant anti-PD-1 for oral cavity cancer. Clones were read by immunoSEQ multiplex PCR, and TCRdb kept only the in-frame ones, dropping some. The sample lists approximately 83,000 clones; around 80% were seen once. The sample in question was PBMCs, obtained before nivolumab (anti-PD-1) treatment. These receptor sequences come from a person between 35 and 79 years old with oral cavity squamous cell carcinoma. Both conserved end residues are part of each CDR3. Each record gives: J gene, V gene, D gene, clone size, CDR3 DNA, CDR3 protein. A D gene is named only where the DNA matches it firmly. Not every row has a clone size; where given, it reads once, few, many or a size class.

TRBJ1-2 | TRBV28 | NA | NA | TGTGCCAGCAGTTTGTCCGGCAGGGGTAGTGGCTACACCTTC | CASSLSGRGSGYTF
TRBJ2-3 | TRBV30 | NA | few | TGTGCCTGGAGTCCGCCCACAGATACGCAGTATTTT | CAWSPPTDTQYF
TRBJ1-5 | TRBV6-1 | TRBD1 | once | TGTGCCAGCAGGACAGGGGGCGGGCAGCCCCAGCATTTT | CASRTGGGQPQHF
TRBJ2-3 | TRBV9 | TRBD2 | NA | TGTGCCAGCAGCGGTGCGGGGGGTACGCAGTATTTT | CASSGAGGTQYF
TRBJ2-2 | TRBV11-3 | NA | NA | TGTGCCAGCAGCTTAGATCAAAACACCGGGGAGCTGTTTTTT | CASSLDQNTGELFF
TRBJ2-7 | TRBV27 | NA | once | TGTGCCAGCGCGCTCCAACAGGGATCCTACGAGCAGTACTTC | CASALQQGSYEQYF
TRBJ1-1 | TRBV2 | TRBD1 | NA | TGTGCCAACCGGGACAGAGGAATGAACACTGAAGCTTTCTTT | CANRDRGMNTEAFF
TRBJ1-2 | TRBV2 | NA | NA | TGTGCCAGCCAGCGGTCAGCCTATGGCTACACCTTC | CASQRSAYGYTF
TRBJ2-5 | TRBV5-4 | NA | NA | TGTGCCAGCAGCTTAGTGGGGGGCGGGGAGACCCAGTACTTC | CASSLVGGGETQYF
TRBJ2-3 | TRBV6-1 | NA | NA | TGTGCCAGCAGTGAACTTGGGACTTCTACAGATACGCAGTATTTT | CASSELGTSTDTQYF
TRBJ1-2 | TRBV14 | NA | once | TGTGCCAGCAGCCTCCTGGCAGGTAGGGGCTATGGCTACACCTTC | CASSLLAGRGYGYTF
TRBJ2-1 | TRBV29-1 | TRBD2 | few | TGCAGCGCCGTGAGCGGGAGAGGAAACAATGAGCAGTTCTTC | CSAVSGRGNNEQFF
TRBJ2-7 | TRBV6-6 | NA | NA | TGTGCCACCCACCGGGGCGGGGCGAACTCCTACGAGCAGTACTTC | CATHRGGANSYEQYF
TRBJ2-3 | TRBV27 | TRBD2 | NA | TGTGCCAGCAGTTTATCAAACAGCGGGGCTAGCACAGATACGCAGTATTTT | CASSLSNSGASTDTQYF
TRBJ2-7 | TRBV27 | TRBD2 | NA | TGTGCCAGCAGTTTGGGACTAGCGGGAGCGTATGAGCAGTACTTC | CASSLGLAGAYEQYF
TRBJ2-1 | TRBV30 | NA | NA | TGTGCCTGGAGTGTGATCGGAGCGGACAATGTTAAGTTCTTC | CAWSVIGADNVKFF
TRBJ1-1 | TRBV27 | NA | NA | TGTGCCAGCAGTTCCCTACAGGGTCTGAACACTGAAGCTTTCTTT | CASSSLQGLNTEAFF
TRBJ1-1 | TRBV7-8 | NA | NA | TGTGCCAGCACTCCTAGATGGGCGGGCACTGAAGCTTTCTTT | CASTPRWAGTEAFF
TRBJ2-1 | TRBV27 | NA | medium-sized | TGTGCCAGCAACCCGATAGGGAATTATGAGCAGTTCTTC | CASNPIGNYEQFF
TRBJ2-5 | TRBV9 | TRBD2 | NA | TGTGCCAGCAGCGTAGGCCGCGGGAGAGGTCAAGAGACCCAGTACTTC | CASSVGRGRGQETQYF
TRBJ1-1 | TRBV28 | NA | once | TGTGCCAGCAGTCCGCAACAGGCTATGAACACTGAAGCTTTCTTT | CASSPQQAMNTEAFF
TRBJ2-7 | TRBV25-1 | NA | NA | TGTGCCAGCAGTGAATGGTCTAGCGGGACAGGCGAGCAGTACTTC | CASSEWSSGTGEQYF
TRBJ2-7 | TRBV2 | NA | NA | TGTGCCAGCAGTGTCACTGCCGCGGGCGAGCAGTACTTC | CASSVTAAGEQYF
TRBJ2-5 | TRBV4-1 | TRBD2 | NA | TGCGCCAGCAGCCAAAAGGCCGGTAGCGGGAGTGGGACCCAGTACTTC | CASSQKAGSGSGTQYF
TRBJ1-5 | TRBV10-3 | TRBD1 | NA | TGTGCCATCAGTCAGGGCCAGGGGGCGGGTCAGCCCCAGCATTTT | CAISQGQGAGQPQHF
TRBJ2-3 | TRBV19 | NA | NA | TGTGCCAGTAGAGGCGGCACAGATACGCAGTATTTT | CASRGGTDTQYF
TRBJ2-5 | TRBV4-1 | NA | once | TGCGCCAGCAGCCAACCCCGCCTAGGAGAGACCCAGTACTTC | CASSQPRLGETQYF
TRBJ1-3 | TRBV2 | NA | few | TGTGCCAGCAGTGAATCTACCGGATTCGGAAACACCATATATTTT | CASSESTGFGNTIYF
TRBJ2-3 | TRBV5-1 | NA | NA | TGCGCCAGCAGCTTGGGCCAGTTTAGCACAGATACGCAGTATTTT | CASSLGQFSTDTQYF
TRBJ2-5 | TRBV2 | NA | once | TGTGCCAGCAGTGAGCAGGTCCAAGAGACCCAGTACTTC | CASSEQVQETQYF
TRBJ2-1 | TRBV28 | NA | NA | TGTGCCAGCAGTTTATCTGGGACCTACAATGAGCAGTTCTTC | CASSLSGTYNEQFF
TRBJ2-1 | TRBV30 | NA | NA | TGTGCCTGGAGTCTCATGGGGGGTGATGAGCAGTTCTTC | CAWSLMGGDEQFF
TRBJ1-2 | TRBV10-3 | NA | NA | TGTGCCATCAGTGAAGGGACCCCAGCGGCCGGCTACACCTTC | CAISEGTPAAGYTF
TRBJ2-5 | TRBV7-8 | NA | medium-sized | TGTGCCAGCAGCGTACTCCAAGAGACCCAGTACTTC | CASSVLQETQYF
TRBJ2-5 | TRBV6-5 | NA | NA | TGTGCCAGCAGTTACTCGGGGGGGCAATGGCAAGAGACCCAGTACTTC | CASSYSGGQWQETQYF
TRBJ1-5 | TRBV28 | NA | medium-sized | TGTGCCAGCAGCTCGATAGATAGCAATCAGCCCCAGCATTTT | CASSSIDSNQPQHF